The 17 T cell receptor beta chains presented below share a single source sample, sequenced in a study of cytomegalovirus exposure and HLA in healthy donors. The PCR contained 60 Vbeta and 13 Jbeta primers. The data were produced by immunoSEQ multiplex PCR, yet TCRdb's version contains in-frame clones alone and is incomplete. The data contain 150,000 to 200,000 clones, more than 75% of them singletons. Sequencing was done on a sample of PBMCs. These receptors all stem from a girl younger than two in good health and CMV-seronegative.

The rearrangement joins TRBV5-5 to TRBJ2-2; no clear D gene. V lost 2 bases and J lost 3, with 5 bases in between. The CDR3 is 13 residues long. Germline CDR1 reads SGHKS; CDR2 reads YYEKEE (reference sequence). The CDR3 DNA is TGTGCCAGCAGCTTTAGAGACACCGGGGAGCTGTTTTTT. Translating gives CASSFRDTGELFF.

The chain joins TRBV4-2 to TRBJ2-1, with unresolved D. The CDR3 length is 14 residues. Per the germline V gene, CDR1 is LGHNA and CDR2 is YNFKEQ. V lost 0 bases and J lost 10, with 13 bases in between. The CDR3 reads CASSQDSTVAEQFF. As DNA, the CDR3 is TGTGCCAGCAGCCAAGATTCGACGGTAGCCGAGCAGTTCTTC.

The chain combines TRBV10-3 with TRBJ2-7; 7 positions agree with TRBD1. V trimming: 9 bases; J trimming: 1 base; junction bases outside the gene matches: 12. The CDR3 spans 15 residues. Germline CDR1 and CDR2: ENHRY and SYGVKD. CDR3 sequence reads: CAIHPGQAPSYEQYF. Written as DNA, the CDR3 is TGTGCCATACACCCTGGACAGGCCCCTTCCTACGAGCAGTACTTC.

V gene TRBV6-1 combines with J gene TRBJ1-3, with D possibly TRBD1 on 6 matching bases. The CDR3 extends over 16 amino acids. V was pared by 1 base and J by 4 bases, with 14 bases between. CDR1 and CDR2 from the germline V gene are MNHNS and SASEGT. As DNA, the CDR3 is TGTGCCAGCAGTGAAGTTTACAGGGCCTCCGGAAACACCATATATTTT. Amino acid sequence: CASSEVYRASGNTIYF.

A word on this clone: The same CDR3 also results from other DNA sequences found in this sample. The J gene is TRBJ1-3, the V gene TRBV7-9; no clear D. Trimming cost V 4 bases and J 0 bases, with 7 bases left between them. This CDR3 contains 14 residues. Germline V CDR1 and CDR2: SEHNR, FQNEAQ (reference sequence). CDR3 protein: CASSYKPSGNTIYF. DNA for the CDR3: TGTGCCAGCAGCTACAAACCCTCTGGAAACACCATATATTTT.

The chain uses TRBV6-5 and TRBJ1-2, with D possibly being TRBD1 (6 bases). The CDR3 sequence is 16 residues long. Germline lookup yields CDR1 MNHEY and CDR2 SVGAGI. Trimming left V 0 bases short and J 7 bases short, with 18 bases between. The CDR3 DNA sequence: TGTGCCAGCAGTTACTCGAGAGAGGGGGGGGTAGCTGGCTACACCTTC. Translating it yields CASSYSREGGVAGYTF.

The DNA for the CDR3 is TGTGCCAGCAGTGACGGGGGGGTCCAAGAGACCCAGTACTTC. It codes for CASSDGGVQETQYF. The genes are TRBV6-1 and TRBJ2-5; TRBD2 aligns across 8 bases. V gave up 3 bases and J gave up 1 base; unmatched junction bases: 1. The germline gives CDR1 MNHNS, CDR2 SASEGT. This CDR3 has 14 residues.

The chain joins TRBV28 to TRBJ2-7; 8 bases are shared with TRBD1. J lost 2 bases, V lost 6 bases, and 9 bases had no gene match. Germline lookup yields CDR1 MDHEN and CDR2 SYDVKM. The CDR3 spans 15 residues. CDR3 DNA: TGTGCCAGCAGGAATCACGCAGGGGGCCCCTACGAGCAGTACTTC. Protein: CASRNHAGGPYEQYF.

This chain links TRBV9 with TRBJ2-7, with TRBD2 as a possible D gene (6 bases). CDR3 size: 14 residues. Germline CDR1 SGDLS, CDR2 YYNGEE. V was shortened by 2 bases and J by 3 bases, with 12 bases between the two germline ends. CDR3 DNA sequence: TGTGCCAGCAGCGTTGACCTCGGGGGCTACGAGCAGTACTTC. It yields the protein CASSVDLGGYEQYF.

The chain recombines TRBV19 with TRBJ2-7; a weak D match, TRBD1 (6 bases). V gave up 2 bases and J gave up 3 bases, with 17 bases separating them. CDR1 is LNHDA and CDR2 is SQIVND in the germline V gene (reference sequence). The CDR3 extends over 16 amino acids. CDR3 region: CASSITGTHPYYEQYF. CDR3 nucleotide sequence: TGTGCCAGTAGTATAACAGGGACACATCCCTACTACGAGCAGTACTTC.

The chain links TRBV6-1 to TRBJ2-5; a weak D match, TRBD1 (6 bases). There are 13 residues in the CDR3. Germline-derived CDR1 and CDR2 are MNHNS and SASEGT. V dropped 2 bases and J dropped 5 bases, with 9 bases sitting between them. CDR3 sequence: CASSENRAETQYF. CDR3 DNA: TGTGCCAGCAGTGAAAACAGGGCGGAGACCCAGTACTTC.

The V gene is TRBV5-1, the J gene TRBJ2-7; D perhaps matches TRBD2 (5 bases). The germline gives CDR1 SGHRS, CDR2 YFSETQ. There are 13 residues in the CDR3. Between the trimmed V and J ends, which lost 7 bases and 4 bases, there was a span of 15 bases. CDR3 in DNA: TGCGCCAGCTCGAAGACTACCGCTTACGAGCAGTACTTC. This codes for CASSKTTAYEQYF.

The chain joins TRBV18 to TRBJ1-2; 12 positions agree with TRBD1. There are 17 residues in the CDR3. Germline CDR1 reads KGHSH; CDR2 reads LQKENI. V shed 6 bases, J shed 5 bases, and the junction held 13 bases outside the gene matches. This CDR3 is CASSYFRTGQGAYGYTF. CDR3 DNA sequence: TGTGCCAGCTCCTATTTTAGGACGGGACAGGGGGCGTATGGCTACACCTTC. Looking up the rest from reference TRBV18 and TRBJ1-2 gives the full variable domain: NAGVMQNPRHLVRRRGQEARLRCSPMKGHSHVYWYRQLPEEGLKFMVYLQKENIIDESGMPKERFSAEFPKEGPSILRIQQVVRGDSAAYFCASSYFRTGQGAYGYTFGSGTRLTVV.

The chain has TRBV19 and TRBJ2-2, with D tentatively TRBD2 (5 bases). Germline values: CDR1 LNHDA, CDR2 SQIVND (reference sequence). Trimming took off 8 bases at V and 4 bases at J, with 11 bases between the two ends. This CDR3 has 13 amino acids. The DNA of the CDR3 is TGTGCCAGTGGACGGGCGGGCACCGGGGAGCTGTTTTTT. It is translated as CASGRAGTGELFF.

V usage is TRBV19 and J usage is TRBJ1-2; 7 bases agree with TRBD1. V gave up 2 bases and J gave up 1 base; unmatched junction bases: 13. This CDR3 contains 18 residues. The germline V gene has CDR1 LNHDA and CDR2 SQIVND (reference sequence). CDR3 loop: CASSIWGGQEGSNYGYTF. The DNA for the CDR3 is TGTGCCAGTAGTATATGGGGAGGACAGGAAGGAAGTAACTATGGCTACACCTTC. Using reference TRBV19 and TRBJ1-2 for the parts outside the CDR3, the full variable domain is DGGITQSPKYLFRKEGQNVTLSCEQNLNHDAMYWYRQDPGQGLRLIYYSQIVNDFQKGDIAEGYSVSREKKESFPLTVTSAQKNPTAFYLCASSIWGGQEGSNYGYTFGSGTRLTVV.

V usage is TRBV5-1 and J usage is TRBJ2-1; maybe TRBD1 (6 bases). CDR3 length: 13 residues. Deletions cut 4 bases from V and 8 bases from J, with 13 bases between. Germline lookup yields CDR1 SGHRS and CDR2 YFSETQ. CDR3: CASSTTGRHEQFF. For the CDR3, the DNA is TGCGCCAGCAGCACGACAGGTCGCCATGAGCAGTTCTTC.

The rearrangement uses TRBV7-9 and TRBJ2-7, with D perhaps matching TRBD1 (7 bases). CDR3 length: 13 amino acids. V was clipped by 5 bases and J by 1 base, with 9 bases between them. Per the germline V gene, CDR1 is SEHNR and CDR2 is FQNEAQ (reference sequence). Here the CDR3 reads CASSAGQSYEQYF. In nucleotides, the CDR3 is TGTGCCAGCAGCGCGGGACAGTCCTACGAGCAGTACTTC.